These 8 T cell receptor beta chains were sequenced from one sample in a study of CD8+ T cells in alopecia areata. Reverse transcribed after extraction, RNA yielded cDNA as the sequencing template. The method was immunoSEQ multiplex PCR; TCRdb's version includes in-frame clones alone and lacks a portion of them. The table lists over 150,000 clones, more than 55% of them singletons. The source material was CD8+ T cells sorted from blood. The receptors come from a human donor in good health.

The DNA for the CDR3 is TGTGCCAGCAGCTTATTACAGGGAAGCAATCAGCCCCAGCATTTT. Protein product: CASSLLQGSNQPQHF. The chain is built from TRBV7-8 and TRBJ1-5; possible D gene TRBD1, 6 bases. The germline V gene encodes CDR1 SGHVS and CDR2 FQNEAQ. The CDR3 length is 15 residues. Trimming shortened V by 2 bases and J by 1 base, and 9 bases separated the two germline ends.

This clone has only one observation. The J gene is TRBJ1-1, the V gene TRBV7-6, with no clear D. The CDR3 spans 15 residues. The germline V gene encodes CDR1 SGHVS and CDR2 FNYEAQ. Between the trimmed V and J ends, which lost 5 bases and 0 bases, there was a span of 13 bases. The CDR3 spells CASSPLSSMNTEAFF. The CDR3 DNA is TGTGCCAGCAGCCCACTTAGCAGCATGAACACTGAAGCTTTCTTT.

The rearrangement uses TRBV27 and TRBJ1-1; TRBD1 matches 7 bases. CDR1 and CDR2 from the germline V gene are MNHEY and SMNVEV (reference sequence). The CDR3 has 14 residues. CDR3 coding DNA: TGTGCTACACAGATATACAGGGGAGGGGGTGAAGCTTTCTTT. This translates into CATQIYRGGGEAFF.

This clone appeared a single time. This sequence joins TRBV9 and TRBJ2-3; D remains ambiguous. V lost 4 bases to trimming and J lost 4 bases, with 19 bases between them. The CDR3 has 16 residues. Per germline, CDR1 SGDLS and CDR2 YYNGEE. The CDR3 sequence: CASSPHRVPSPDTQYF. The CDR3 DNA is TGTGCCAGCAGCCCCCACCGGGTCCCAAGCCCAGATACGCAGTATTTT.

The rearrangement uses TRBV29-1 and TRBJ1-1; unclear D gene. V shed 7 bases and J shed 5 bases, with 8 bases lying between them. Germline V lookup: CDR1 SQVTM, CDR2 ANQGSEA. CDR3 size: 10 residues. The CDR3 DNA sequence: TGCAGCGCCTTTGGGACTGAAGCTTTCTTT. It translates to CSAFGTEAFF.

This clone occurred a few times. The chain links TRBV29-1 to TRBJ2-2, with 9 bases that match TRBD1. The germline V gene encodes CDR1 SQVTM and CDR2 ANQGSEA. The CDR3 is 15 residues long. V lost 5 bases and J lost 3; bases outside the gene matches: 7. The chain's CDR3 is CSVMTDRGDTGELFF. For the CDR3, the DNA is TGCAGCGTTATGACGGACAGGGGTGACACCGGGGAGCTGTTTTTT.

The rearrangement uses TRBV7-6 and TRBJ1-1, with TRBD1 matching 9 bases. Germline-derived CDR1 and CDR2 are SGHVS and FNYEAQ. CDR3 length: 17 residues. The V gene end was trimmed by 5 bases and the J gene end by 0 bases; junction bases not matched to a gene: 10. The DNA of the CDR3 is TGTGCCAGCAGCCCAGGGTTTGGACAGGGGATGAACACTGAAGCTTTCTTT. As protein: CASSPGFGQGMNTEAFF.

The chain uses TRBV5-1 and TRBJ1-2; D possibly corresponds to TRBD1 (5 bases). Trimming shortened V by 4 bases and J by 6 bases, and 19 bases separated the two germline ends. Per the germline V gene, CDR1 is SGHRS and CDR2 is YFSETQ. This CDR3 has 15 amino acids. CDR3 loop: CASSLRWDVVDGYTF. The CDR3 nucleotides are TGCGCCAGCAGCCTCCGGTGGGACGTGGTGGATGGCTACACCTTC. The variable domain in full, with the rest retrieved from reference TRBV5-1 and TRBJ1-2, is KAGVTQTPRYLIKTRGQQVTLSCSPISGHRSVSWYQQTPGQGLQFLFEYFSETQRNKGNFPGRFSGRQFSNSRSEMNVSTLELGDSALYLCASSLRWDVVDGYTFGSGTRLTVV.